A single sample is the source of the 3 T cell receptor beta chains below, sequenced in a study of shared clonotypes between healthy human individuals. Generated by immunoSEQ multiplex PCR, the TCRdb table keeps only in-frame clones and is missing some. The sample includes 1 million to 1.3 million clones, approximately 80% of them seen just once. The sample comprised memory CD4+ T cells from PBMCs. Documented subset: CD45RA-negative fraction. The source of these receptors is a man younger than 35 in good health. Some clones in this sample may be carry-over from other donors' samples.

Details on this clone: A much larger clone sits a single nucleotide away, making a read error possible. Different DNA sequences within this sample yield the same CDR3. The chain combines TRBV9 with TRBJ2-1; 9 bases are shared with TRBD2. The CDR3 extends over 16 amino acids. Unmatched junction bases numbered 1, after V lost 0 bases and J lost 0 bases. The V gene's germline CDR1 is SGDLS and CDR2 YYNGEE. This CDR3 reads CASSVASGNSYNEQFF. The CDR3 bases are TGTGCCAGCAGCGTAGCTAGCGGGAACTCCTACAATGAGCAGTTCTTC.

V is TRBV5-5 and J is TRBJ2-1; D gene unclear. Trimming took 3 bases from V and 4 from J, leaving 17 bases between them. Per the germline V gene, CDR1 is SGHKS and CDR2 is YYEKEE (reference sequence). This CDR3 region has 16 residues. The CDR3 loop is CASSWFLGEGYNEQFF. As DNA, the CDR3 is TGTGCCAGCAGCTGGTTCCTAGGAGAAGGGTACAATGAGCAGTTCTTC.

This clone was seen more than once but under ten times. V and J are TRBV11-2 and TRBJ2-1; 12 nucleotides line up with TRBD2. V shed 7 bases, J shed 4 bases, and the junction held 8 bases outside the gene matches. Looked up from germline, CDR1 is SGHAT and CDR2 is FQNNGV. The CDR3 sequence is 16 residues long. CDR3 coding DNA: TGTGCCAGCACCCCCCGACTAGCGGGAGTGTACAATGAGCAGTTCTTC. Translating it yields CASTPRLAGVYNEQFF.